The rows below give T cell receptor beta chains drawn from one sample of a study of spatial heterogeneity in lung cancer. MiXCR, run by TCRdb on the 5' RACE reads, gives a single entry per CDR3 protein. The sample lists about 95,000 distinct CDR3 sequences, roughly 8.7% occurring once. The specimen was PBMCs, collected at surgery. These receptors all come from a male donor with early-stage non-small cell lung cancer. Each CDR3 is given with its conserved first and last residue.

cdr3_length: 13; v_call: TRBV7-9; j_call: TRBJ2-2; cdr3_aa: CASSTENTGELFF
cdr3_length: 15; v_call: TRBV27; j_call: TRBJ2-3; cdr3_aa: CASSALAGDTDTQYF
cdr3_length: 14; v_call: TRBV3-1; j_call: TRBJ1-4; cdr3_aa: CASSQRRNNEKLFF
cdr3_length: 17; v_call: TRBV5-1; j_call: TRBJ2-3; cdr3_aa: CASSSVPSGGVTDTQYF
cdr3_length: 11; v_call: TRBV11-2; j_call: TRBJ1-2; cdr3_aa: CASSSYRGYTF
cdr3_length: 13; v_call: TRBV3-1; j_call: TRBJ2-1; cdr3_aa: CASSHRSGHEQFF
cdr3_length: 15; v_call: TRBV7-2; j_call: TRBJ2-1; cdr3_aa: CASSPSGRAINEQFF
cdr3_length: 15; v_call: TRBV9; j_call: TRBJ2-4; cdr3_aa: CASSVVGNQKDIQYF
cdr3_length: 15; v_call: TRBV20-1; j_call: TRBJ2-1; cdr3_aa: CSARPAGVVYNEQFF
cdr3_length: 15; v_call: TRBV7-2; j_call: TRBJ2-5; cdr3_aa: CASSLTRDRGETQYF
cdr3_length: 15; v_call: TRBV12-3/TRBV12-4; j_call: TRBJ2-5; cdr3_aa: CASSPASGGAKTQYF
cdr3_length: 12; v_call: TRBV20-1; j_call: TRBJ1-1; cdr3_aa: CSAREGSSEAFF
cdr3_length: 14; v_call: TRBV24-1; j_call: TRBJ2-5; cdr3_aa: CATETGRLGETQYF
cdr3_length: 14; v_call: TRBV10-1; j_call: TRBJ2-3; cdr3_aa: CASSEAPHTDAQYF
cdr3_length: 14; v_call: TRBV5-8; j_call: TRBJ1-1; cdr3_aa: CASSLEGTNTEAFF
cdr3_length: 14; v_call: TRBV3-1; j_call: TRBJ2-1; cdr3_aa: CASSLAGAFNEQFF
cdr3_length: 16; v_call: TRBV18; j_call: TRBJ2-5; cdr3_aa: CASSLGGTALRETQYF
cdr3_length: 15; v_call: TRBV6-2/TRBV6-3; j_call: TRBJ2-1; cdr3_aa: CASQGAGGGYNEQFF
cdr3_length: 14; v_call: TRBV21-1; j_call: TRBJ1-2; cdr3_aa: CASSKEGRRGGYTF
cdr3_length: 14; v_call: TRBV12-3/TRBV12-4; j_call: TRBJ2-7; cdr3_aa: CASSPRQGGNEQYF
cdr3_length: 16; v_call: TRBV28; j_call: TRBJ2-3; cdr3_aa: CASSRGTDMTTDTQYF
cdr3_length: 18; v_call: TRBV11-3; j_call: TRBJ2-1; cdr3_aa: CASSLGGTSGSSINEQFF